This T cell receptor beta chain derives from a study of OX40 agonist ivuxolimab in advanced cancers. Study summary: People who had prior anti-PD-1, anti-PD-L1 or anti-CTLA-4 therapy could take part, and around 40% had some. The study, taken as a whole, reports: Clonal expansion from baseline to week 6 occurred in both CD4+ and CD8+ T cells.

Using immunoSEQ multiplex PCR, the repertoire was profiled, and TCRdb retains in-frame clones only, with some absent. The sample lists roughly 81,000 clones, 85% to 95% occurring once. Per the germline V gene, CDR1 is LGHNA and CDR2 is YSLEER. The CDR3 length is 14 residues. V was pared by 0 bases and J by 2 bases, with 5 bases between. In the case of this clone: Its target is unknown.

The clonotype originates from an adult with an advanced solid tumor such as melanoma, head and neck, liver or kidney cancer. The source was CD4+ or CD8+ T cells sorted from blood, collected in a trial of the OX40 agonist ivuxolimab. The rearrangement links TRBV4-3 to TRBJ2-1, with D unclear. The CDR3 sequence is CASSQDPPYNEQFF. The CDR3 DNA is TGCGCCAGCAGCCAAGATCCCCCCTACAATGAGCAGTTCTTC.